This T cell receptor beta chain was profiled in a study of cytomegalovirus exposure and HLA in healthy donors. Points from the study as a whole: According to a subsequent analysis, TCR clusters from the first cohort were inclined to appear together in the 110 or so validation repertoires.

Clones were sequenced by immunoSEQ multiplex PCR, and TCRdb holds only the in-frame ones, with some missing. Here the sample spans approximately 140,000 clones, approximately 85% being singletons. Concerning this clone: Its antigen is undetermined.

Germline V gene sequence: CDR1 SGHRS, CDR2 YFSETQ. The CDR3 has 13 residues. V lost 4 bases, J lost 5 bases, and 12 bases lay in between. The sequence was obtained from a woman in her twenties or thirties in good health and CMV-seronegative. The chain carries TRBV5-1 and TRBJ1-1; D gene uncertain. Sequencing was performed on PBMCs. CDR3 sequence: CASSLNMRTEAFF. The DNA of the CDR3 is TGCGCCAGCAGCCTTAACATGAGGACTGAAGCTTTCTTT.